This is a list of T cell receptor beta chains from one sample in a study of T cells in Graves' hyperthyroidism and ophthalmopathy. TCRdb ran MiXCR on the multiplex PCR reads and lists one entry per CDR3 protein. This sample has fewer than 650,000 distinct CDR3 sequences, with over 12% found just once. Sequenced: blood. All receptors come from a woman in her thirties or forties with Graves' ophthalmopathy. Both conserved end residues are part of each CDR3. A D gene is named only where the DNA matches it firmly. Clone size is given for some rows only: seen once, a few or many times, or a class if the clone is expanded.

clone_size: few
j_call: TRBJ1-5
v_call: TRBV28
d_call: NA
cdr3_nt: TGTGCCAGCAGTTGGGGGTCCAATAGCAATCAGCCCCAGCATTTT
cdr3_aa: CASSWGSNSNQPQHF

clone_size: many
j_call: TRBJ1-5
v_call: TRBV19
d_call: TRBD1
cdr3_nt: TGTGCCAGTAGTGTTTGGACAGGGGGCTTAATAGGCAATCAGCCCCAGCATTTT
cdr3_aa: CASSVWTGGLIGNQPQHF

clone_size: NA
j_call: TRBJ1-6
v_call: TRBV19
d_call: NA
cdr3_nt: TGTGCCAGTAGTCCCAATTTCAGGGGATCACCCCTCCACTTT
cdr3_aa: CASSPNFRGSPLHF

clone_size: NA
j_call: TRBJ2-3
v_call: TRBV6-4
d_call: NA
cdr3_nt: TGTGCCAGCAGCCCCCTGAGCGCTCGCACAGATACGCAGTATTTT
cdr3_aa: CASSPLSARTDTQYF

clone_size: many
j_call: TRBJ1-5
v_call: TRBV6-1
d_call: NA
cdr3_nt: TGTGCCAGCAGCCACCCTCGAGGGGGGGGGCAGCCCCAGCATTTT
cdr3_aa: CASSHPRGGGQPQHF

clone_size: few
j_call: TRBJ2-7
v_call: TRBV6-2/TRBV6-3
d_call: NA
cdr3_nt: TGTGCCAGCAACTCTCCGGGACCTCTCTACGAGCAGTACTTC
cdr3_aa: CASNSPGPLYEQYF

clone_size: many
j_call: TRBJ2-5
v_call: TRBV24-1
d_call: NA
cdr3_nt: TGTGCCACCAGTGAGCCTGACAACAGCCAAGAGACCCAGTACTTC
cdr3_aa: CATSEPDNSQETQYF

clone_size: many
j_call: TRBJ1-1
v_call: TRBV29-1
d_call: TRBD1
cdr3_nt: TGCAGCGTAACCGGGACAGGGGGGACTGAAGCTTTCTTT
cdr3_aa: CSVTGTGGTEAFF

clone_size: many
j_call: TRBJ2-7
v_call: TRBV20-1
d_call: NA
cdr3_nt: TGCAGTGCTAGGGAGGACAGCCTTTCCTACGAGCAGTACTTC
cdr3_aa: CSAREDSLSYEQYF

clone_size: many
j_call: TRBJ1-2
v_call: TRBV20-1
d_call: NA
cdr3_nt: TGCAGTGTAGTCGGTGGAGGGATGGAAGGCTACACCTTC
cdr3_aa: CSVVGGGMEGYTF

clone_size: many
j_call: TRBJ2-5
v_call: TRBV20-1
d_call: NA
cdr3_nt: TGCAGTGCTCTAAAGGGCATAGAGACCCAGTACTTC
cdr3_aa: CSALKGIETQYF

clone_size: many
j_call: TRBJ1-1
v_call: TRBV9
d_call: NA
cdr3_nt: TGTGCCAGCAGCGTAGAAGGGCGGACTGAAGCTTTCTTT
cdr3_aa: CASSVEGRTEAFF

clone_size: NA
j_call: TRBJ2-7
v_call: TRBV6-2/TRBV6-3
d_call: TRBD1
cdr3_nt: TGTGCCAGCAGTTACTCCTCGACAGGGAAACCCTACGAGCAGTACTTC
cdr3_aa: CASSYSSTGKPYEQYF

clone_size: few
j_call: TRBJ2-2
v_call: TRBV19
d_call: NA
cdr3_nt: TGTGCCAGTATCGGGCCCCGTGGGGTAGACCCTACCGGAGGGGAGCTGTTTTTT
cdr3_aa: CASIGPRGVDPTGGELFF

clone_size: many
j_call: TRBJ2-5
v_call: TRBV6-5
d_call: TRBD2
cdr3_nt: TGTGCCAGCAGTACGGGACTAGTGGGGACCCAAGAGACCCAGTACTTC
cdr3_aa: CASSTGLVGTQETQYF

clone_size: many
j_call: TRBJ1-2
v_call: TRBV28
d_call: TRBD1
cdr3_nt: TGTGCCAGCAGATCCACAGGGGAGGGCTTTCACTATGGCTACACCTTC
cdr3_aa: CASRSTGEGFHYGYTF

clone_size: NA
j_call: TRBJ1-3
v_call: TRBV27
d_call: TRBD1
cdr3_nt: TGTGCCAGCAGCAGACAGGGGCTTGGAAACACCATATATTTT
cdr3_aa: CASSRQGLGNTIYF

clone_size: NA
j_call: TRBJ2-5
v_call: TRBV6-1
d_call: TRBD2
cdr3_nt: TGTGCCAGCCATGGGGGGACTAGCGGGGGCCTGGGTGAGACCCAGTACTTC
cdr3_aa: CASHGGTSGGLGETQYF

clone_size: many
j_call: TRBJ2-7
v_call: TRBV28
d_call: NA
cdr3_nt: TGTGCCAGCAGTACTTACCGCTACGAGCAGTACTTC
cdr3_aa: CASSTYRYEQYF

clone_size: many
j_call: TRBJ2-7
v_call: TRBV19
d_call: NA
cdr3_nt: TGTGCCAGTAGTTTCCGCGGGACTCAACTGAGGGAGCAGTACTTC
cdr3_aa: CASSFRGTQLREQYF

clone_size: few
j_call: TRBJ2-5
v_call: TRBV18
d_call: NA
cdr3_nt: TGTGCCAGCTCACCACCGAGGGGGCAAGAGACCCAGTACTTC
cdr3_aa: CASSPPRGQETQYF

clone_size: many
j_call: TRBJ2-7
v_call: TRBV20-1
d_call: NA
cdr3_nt: TGCAGTGCTAGGCCCAGTTTCGGCTACGAGCAGTACTTC
cdr3_aa: CSARPSFGYEQYF

clone_size: many
j_call: TRBJ1-1
v_call: TRBV2
d_call: NA
cdr3_nt: TGTGCCAGCAGACGAGTACTTTGGGACACTGAAGCTTTCTTT
cdr3_aa: CASRRVLWDTEAFF

clone_size: many
j_call: TRBJ2-5
v_call: TRBV18
d_call: NA
cdr3_nt: TGTGCCAGCTCACGCAGCAACCAAGAGACCCAGTACTTC
cdr3_aa: CASSRSNQETQYF

clone_size: many
j_call: TRBJ1-1
v_call: TRBV5-1
d_call: NA
cdr3_nt: TGCGCCAGCAGCCGGGGGGACGGTGAAGCTTTCTTT
cdr3_aa: CASSRGDGEAFF

clone_size: many
j_call: TRBJ1-5
v_call: TRBV7-6
d_call: NA
cdr3_nt: TGTGCCAGCAGCTTAGGTGGTGGAGACGGCGACGATCAGCCCCAGCATTTT
cdr3_aa: CASSLGGGDGDDQPQHF

clone_size: many
j_call: TRBJ2-6
v_call: TRBV12-3/TRBV12-4
d_call: NA
cdr3_nt: TGTGCCAGCAGTTTAGCAGGGGGGGCCAACGTCCTGACTTTC
cdr3_aa: CASSLAGGANVLTF

clone_size: many
j_call: TRBJ2-5
v_call: TRBV12-3/TRBV12-4
d_call: NA
cdr3_nt: TGTGCCAGCAGCAAACGACAGATTTCACAAGAGACCCAGTACTTC
cdr3_aa: CASSKRQISQETQYF

clone_size: few
j_call: TRBJ2-2
v_call: TRBV12-3/TRBV12-4
d_call: TRBD2
cdr3_nt: TGTGCCAGCAGGAATAGCGGGAGGGACACCGGGGAGCTGTTTTTT
cdr3_aa: CASRNSGRDTGELFF

clone_size: once
j_call: TRBJ2-7
v_call: TRBV11-1
d_call: TRBD2
cdr3_nt: TGTGCCAGCAGCTCTGGCGGACTAGCGGGAGACCGCTACGAGCAGTACTTC
cdr3_aa: CASSSGGLAGDRYEQYF

clone_size: NA
j_call: TRBJ2-4
v_call: TRBV27
d_call: TRBD1
cdr3_nt: TGTGCCAGTTCAACATCCAGGACAGGGTCAGCTGGTGGAGCCAAAAACATTCAGTACTTC
cdr3_aa: CASSTSRTGSAGGAKNIQYF

clone_size: many
j_call: TRBJ2-7
v_call: TRBV6-2/TRBV6-3
d_call: NA
cdr3_nt: TGTGCCAGCAGTTCCTTTGGGGGAGTCTACGAGCAGTACTTC
cdr3_aa: CASSSFGGVYEQYF

clone_size: many
j_call: TRBJ2-2
v_call: TRBV20-1
d_call: NA
cdr3_nt: TGCAGTGCTCAACCGCAGGGGGAGGTCGCCGGGGAGCTGTTTTTT
cdr3_aa: CSAQPQGEVAGELFF

clone_size: many
j_call: TRBJ2-7
v_call: TRBV2
d_call: NA
cdr3_nt: TGTGCCAGCAGTCGGGGACGGGACTACGAGCAGTACTTC
cdr3_aa: CASSRGRDYEQYF

clone_size: few
j_call: TRBJ2-2
v_call: TRBV6-1
d_call: NA
cdr3_nt: TGTGCCAGCAGTGAACGACAGATTTCCACCGGGGAGCTGTTTTTT
cdr3_aa: CASSERQISTGELFF